The next 14 T cell receptor beta chains were all read from a single sample in a study of cytomegalovirus exposure and HLA in healthy donors. It was with 60 Vbeta and 13 Jbeta primers that the PCR ran. Clones were sequenced by immunoSEQ multiplex PCR, and TCRdb holds only the in-frame ones, with some missing. Here the sample spans roughly 140,000 clones, about 68% being singletons. What was sequenced was PBMCs. These receptor sequences come from a man between 18 and 29 years old in good health and CMV-seronegative.

V usage is TRBV21-1 and J usage is TRBJ1-1; TRBD1, the D gene given by the table, was not confirmed from the DNA. TRBV21-1 is shown as a pseudogene. This CDR3 has 17 residues. The CDR3 coding sequence is TGTGCCAGCAGCAACCCGGGACAGGGAATGATGAACACTGAAGCTTTCTTT. This codes for CASSNPGQGMMNTEAFF.

This chain connects TRBV7-9 to TRBJ2-7; 9 nucleotides match TRBD2. Germline V gene sequence: CDR1 SEHNR, CDR2 FQNEAQ (reference sequence). Trimming took 2 bases from V and 4 from J; bases not matched to a gene: 6. The CDR3 has 15 amino acids. This CDR3 reads CASSLNSGSTYEQYF. For the CDR3, the DNA is TGTGCCAGCAGCTTAAATAGCGGGAGTACGTACGAGCAGTACTTC.

This clone was observed once. The rearrangement joins TRBV10-3 to TRBJ2-5; TRBD2 matches 11 bases. Per the germline V gene, CDR1 is ENHRY and CDR2 is SYGVKD. There are 13 residues in the CDR3. Losses at the gene ends were 6 bases for V and 3 bases for J; bases not matched to a gene: 0. The CDR3 protein is CAIRLAGEETQYF. The CDR3 DNA sequence: TGTGCCATCAGACTAGCGGGAGAAGAGACCCAGTACTTC.

V usage is TRBV5-6 and J usage is TRBJ2-1; 7 positions match TRBD1. V lost 4 bases, J lost 6 bases, and 13 bases stayed unmatched. Germline assignment: CDR1 SGHDT and CDR2 YYEEEE. The CDR3 totals 16 residues. CDR3 coding DNA: TGTGCCAGCAGCGCTCGGACAGGTGTGTTATCCAATGAGCAGTTCTTC. This sequence encodes CASSARTGVLSNEQFF. Full variable domain (rest looked up from reference TRBV5-6 and TRBJ2-1): DAGVTQSPTHLIKTRGQQVTLRCSPKSGHDTVSWYQQALGQGPQFIFQYYEEEERQRGNFPDRFSGHQFPNYSSELNVNALLLGDSALYLCASSARTGVLSNEQFFGPGTRLTVL.

This chain uses TRBV4-1 with TRBJ2-7, with D uncertain. Trimming left V 3 bases short and J 0 bases short, with 9 bases between. This CDR3 spans 14 amino acids. Germline-derived CDR1 and CDR2 are MGHRA and YSYEKL. The CDR3 reads CASSQRPNSYEQYF. CDR3 sequence (DNA): TGCGCCAGCAGCCAGCGTCCTAACTCCTACGAGCAGTACTTC.

In DNA, the CDR3 is TGTGCCAGCGATCCCCCTGCGGAGGCTAACTATGGCTACACCTTC. This gives the protein CASDPPAEANYGYTF. The V and J genes are TRBV27 and TRBJ1-2; D gene unclear. CDR3 length: 15 residues. In germline, CDR1 is MNHEY, CDR2 SMNVEV (reference sequence). The V and J ends lost 8 bases and 0 bases respectively, with 16 bases between them.

This chain connects TRBV4-1 to TRBJ2-5; no definite D call. Germline V gene lookup returns CDR1 MGHRA and CDR2 YSYEKL. The CDR3 runs 13 residues. V dropped 5 bases and J dropped 1 base, with 8 bases sitting between them. CDR3 in DNA: TGCGCCAGCAGCGTTAGAACCCAAGAGACCCAGTACTTC. This translates into CASSVRTQETQYF.

The chain links TRBV19 to TRBJ1-4, with a possible D match to TRBD1 (5 bases). The CDR3 contains 11 residues. The germline CDR1 and CDR2 sequences are LNHDA and SQIVND (reference sequence). V was clipped by 5 bases and J by 8 bases, with 6 bases between them. The CDR3 protein is CASSHREKLFF. CDR3 sequence (DNA): TGTGCCAGTAGTCACAGGGAAAAACTGTTTTTT. The full variable domain, with the rest looked up from reference TRBV19 and TRBJ1-4, is DGGITQSPKYLFRKEGQNVTLSCEQNLNHDAMYWYRQDPGQGLRLIYYSQIVNDFQKGDIAEGYSVSREKKESFPLTVTSAQKNPTAFYLCASSHREKLFFGSGTQLSVL.

This clone has more than one count but fewer than ten. In nucleotides, the CDR3 is TGTGCCAGCAGCCACGGACAGGGGGACACTGAAGCTTTCTTT. Translation gives CASSHGQGDTEAFF. The V and J genes are TRBV6-5 and TRBJ1-1; 10 nucleotides align to TRBD1. The V gene's germline CDR1 is MNHEY and CDR2 SVGAGI. CDR3 size: 14 residues. J lost 3 bases, V lost 6 bases, and 4 bases had no gene match.

Only a few counts were recorded for this clone. CDR3 DNA sequence: TGCGCCAGCAGCGCCGGACTAGCGGGAGGAGAGACCCAGTACTTC. Amino acids: CASSAGLAGGETQYF. The chain recombines TRBV10-1 with TRBJ2-5; 14 bases map to TRBD2. The CDR3 extends over 15 amino acids. Trimming at V came to 6 bases and at J to 4 bases, leaving 4 bases not matched to a gene. CDR1 is WNHNN, CDR2 SYGVQD, per germline (reference sequence).

This chain joins TRBV30 and TRBJ2-5, with D perhaps TRBD2 (6 bases). Trimming took 1 base from V and 5 from J, leaving 11 bases between them. The CDR3 has 13 amino acids. Germline V CDR1 and CDR2: GTSNPN, SVGIG (reference sequence). As DNA, the CDR3 is TGTGCCTGGAGTGGTACACGGGGGGAGACCCAGTACTTC. It specifies CAWSGTRGETQYF.

This sequence joins TRBV6-6 and TRBJ1-1; D call uncertain. Per germline, CDR1 MNHNY and CDR2 SVGAGI (reference sequence). The CDR3 spans 16 residues. V was clipped by 10 bases and J by 4 bases, with 25 bases between them. CDR3 amino acids: CATREVLGLVSTEAFF. In DNA, the CDR3 is TGTGCCACCCGGGAGGTTTTGGGGTTGGTGAGCACTGAAGCTTTCTTT.

Only a few counts were recorded for this clone. The rearrangement joins TRBV27 to TRBJ2-5; 14 positions match TRBD2. The V segment lost 6 bases and the J segment 5 bases; nucleotides outside the gene matches: 5. Germline V gene lookup returns CDR1 MNHEY and CDR2 SMNVEV (reference sequence). This CDR3 is built from 15 residues. CDR3 protein: CASSLTSGRAETQYF. The CDR3, as DNA: TGTGCCAGCAGCCTGACTAGCGGGAGGGCGGAGACCCAGTACTTC.

A few counts support this clone. This chain uses TRBV2 with TRBJ2-5; TRBD1 agrees at 10 bases. Germline loops: CDR1 SNHLY, CDR2 FYNNEI. The CDR3 is made up of 17 amino acids. Trimming cost V 4 bases and J 2 bases; bases outside gene matches: 10. The chain's CDR3 is CASSARTGGLKQETQYF. The CDR3 coding sequence is TGTGCCAGCAGTGCCAGGACAGGGGGGCTTAAACAAGAGACCCAGTACTTC.